This entry concerns a single TCR beta chain. The clone's antigen remains unknown. Base-call qualities are not available, and no considerably larger clone is one nucleotide away. The data were obtained in a study of shared clonotypes between healthy human individuals (dated by TCRdb to 2020 to 2022). About the full investigation: The cohort comprised two women and three men aged 18 to 49 years. For each donor, CD4 naive and CD4 memory were each given three plates, CD8 naive was given two plates, and CD8 memory was given one plate. The study deeply sequenced blood TCR repertoires of several healthy adults to estimate repertoire size and the extent of clonotype sharing between individuals. To increase sequencing depth and limit assay-specific biases, different laboratories used diverse techniques to prepare libraries and sequence TCR repertoires. Leukapheresis yielded between about 0.9 and 10 billion PBMCs per donor. General findings and caveats noted by the study authors: About 5% of naive CD4, approximately 3.7% of naive CD8, approximately 2% of memory CD4, and 0.4% of memory CD8 clonotypes were shared across four donors. Only blood was sampled, and tissue TCR repertoires likely differ from those in blood. Rarefaction of sorted-subset datasets indicated incomplete sequencing despite the large sequencing depth. Because the study included only a small number of donors, the genetic and exposure-history diversity represented was limited. Estimated clonotype richness was generally larger for naive than for memory subsets. Clonotypes shared by all four sorted-subset donors showed higher generation probabilities than non-shared clonotypes. Pairwise subsampling led to the expectation that sequencing depth would affect the degree of clonotype sharing among donors.

Reading the germline V gene (reference sequence) gives CDR1 SEHNR and CDR2 FQNEAQ. From cysteine to phenylalanine, the CDR3 is 15 amino acids long. The CDR3 DNA has 45 bases and is translated from base 1. Trimming takes 5 bases off V and 4 bases off J; junction bases not matched to a gene: 10. Using the deep immunoSEQ assay, TCR CDR3 regions were amplified from genomic DNA by multiplex PCR. Extracted genomic DNA from each cell subset was spread evenly across all wells of several immunoSEQ 96-well plates, with each plate serving as a replicate. For sorted subsets, around 0.2 ug of genomic DNA, equivalent to some 30,000 T cell genomes, went into each replicate PCR. Purified libraries were quantified with a Qubit 3.0 fluorometer, sized on a Bioanalyzer 2100, and re-quantified with the KAPA Library Quantification kit. Every immunoSEQ 96-well plate was sequenced on a dedicated single-read 150-cycle Illumina NextSeq 550 flow cell. In the authors' own workflow: Because the immunoSEQ output held only junctional sequences and lacked quality scores, the filtering could not match the filtering applied to full-length reads. Sequences were annotated with PyIR, a Python wrapper for IgBLAST v1.9, and V/J genes and CDR3 were assigned using IMGT germline references. Reads were removed for weak V/J assignments (E-value above 1e-6), missing CDR3, stop codons, out-of-frame junctions, or ambiguous translated residues. V3J clonotypes were defined as sequences sharing the same inferred V gene, J gene, and CDR3 amino acid sequence. Percentage overlap between repertoires was computed as shared unique clonotypes divided by the size of the smaller repertoire. Richness of each repertoire was evaluated using RTK rarefaction, the Chao1 estimator, and Recon v2.1 estimates of unobserved clonotypes. For all TCRbeta clonotypes obtained by the gDNA method from a few donors, generation probabilities were computed with OLGA. The clones in this table, taken by TCRdb from immuneACCESS, are in-frame only. Not every clone is retained; where verified, under half of the shortfall comes from an unresolved V gene, and the cause of the rest is unknown. V and J calls plus clone size are reproduced from that table; the DNA served to infer D and trimming. The sample has around 690,000 clones on record, around 90% of them singletons. The ten top clones hold 30% to 40% of the sample.

The donors were healthy, HIV-negative adults who had no recently reported acute infections or vaccinations. Every donor was a Caucasian adult living in Nashville, Tennessee, USA. CD8 memory samples combined magnetically selected CD45RO+ cells with CCR7-negative CD45RA+ effector memory (TemRA) cells. Blood was collected by leukapheresis, and PBMCs were isolated by Ficoll-Histopaque density gradient centrifugation and then cryopreserved in liquid nitrogen vapor phase. Analytical flow cytometry was used to check the purity and quantity of each magnetically sorted T cell population. From each sorted fraction, genomic DNA was isolated and quantified by UV absorbance on a Nanodrop 2000c.

This TCR was recovered from a man between 18 and 29 years old in good health. Some clones in this sample may be carry-over from other donors' samples. Material for sequencing was memory CD8+ T cells from PBMCs. Interpreted using the paper, the cell subset or site label stands for: CD45RO+ cells pooled with CCR7-negative TemRA cells. The rearrangement joined TRBV7-9 to TRBJ2-7, with 8 bases aligning to TRBD1. The bases are TGTGCCAGCAGCCCACTCCGGACAGGGAGTTACGAGCAGTACTTC. The encoded protein is CASSPLRTGSYEQYF.